This T cell receptor beta chain is drawn from a study of blood T cell repertoires in COVID-19. Study context: Acute and convalescent COVID-19 specimens originated in the United States, Italy and Spain. T cells, B-cell-depleted T cells, or PBMCs supplied cDNA or gDNA.

In the original analysis: From reference gene primer amplification, estimates of nucleated cell counts were derived. Sequencing was performed with immunoSEQ multiplex PCR; in TCRdb, only in-frame clones are kept and a portion is missing. The V and J calls and clone size were taken over from that table, and D and trimming were inferred from the DNA. The sample has 200,000 to 250,000 clones; around 82% are singletons. The germline gives CDR1 SGHDN, CDR2 FVKESK. V was clipped by 1 base and J by 4 bases, with 16 bases between them. This CDR3 has 16 amino acids. Sequenced input: peripheral blood. This receptor was obtained from a woman in her seventies with acute or convalescent COVID-19. This chain joins TRBV14 and TRBJ1-2, with unresolved D. This CDR3 is CASSQGLGSPFYGYTF. In nucleotides, the CDR3 is TGTGCCAGCAGCCAAGGTCTAGGATCCCCGTTCTATGGCTACACCTTC. Together with reference TRBV14 and TRBJ1-2, the CDR3 gives the full variable domain: EAGVTQFPSHSVIEKGQTVTLRCDPISGHDNLYWYRRVMGKEIKFLLHFVKESKQDESGMPNNRFLAERTGGTYSTLKVQPAELEDSGVYFCASSQGLGSPFYGYTFGSGTRLTVV.